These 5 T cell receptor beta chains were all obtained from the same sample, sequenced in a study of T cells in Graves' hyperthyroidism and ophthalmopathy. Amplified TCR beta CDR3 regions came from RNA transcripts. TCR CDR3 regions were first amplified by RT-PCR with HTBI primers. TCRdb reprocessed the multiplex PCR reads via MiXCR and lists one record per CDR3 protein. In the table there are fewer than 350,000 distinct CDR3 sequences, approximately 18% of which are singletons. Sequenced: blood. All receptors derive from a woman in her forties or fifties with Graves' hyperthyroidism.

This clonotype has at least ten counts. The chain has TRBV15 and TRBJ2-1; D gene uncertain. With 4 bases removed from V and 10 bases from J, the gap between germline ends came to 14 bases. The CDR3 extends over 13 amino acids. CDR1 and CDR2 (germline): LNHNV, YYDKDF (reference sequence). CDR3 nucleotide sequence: TGTGCCACCAGCATGAGGCGGACCGGGGAGCAGTTCTTC. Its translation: CATSMRRTGEQFF.

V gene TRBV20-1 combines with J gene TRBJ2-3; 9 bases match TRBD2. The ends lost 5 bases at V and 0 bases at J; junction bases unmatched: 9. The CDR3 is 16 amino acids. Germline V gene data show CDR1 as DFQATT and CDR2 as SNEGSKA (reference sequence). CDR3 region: CSAVRGRGISTDTQYF. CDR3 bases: TGCAGTGCTGTGCGCGGGAGGGGTATTAGCACAGATACGCAGTATTTT.

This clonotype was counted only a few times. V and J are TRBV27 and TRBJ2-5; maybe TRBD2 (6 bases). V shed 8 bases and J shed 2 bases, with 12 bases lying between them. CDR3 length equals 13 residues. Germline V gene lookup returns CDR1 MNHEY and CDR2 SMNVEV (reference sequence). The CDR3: CASGEERQETQYF. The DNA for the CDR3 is TGTGCCAGCGGGGAGGAGCGGCAAGAGACCCAGTACTTC.

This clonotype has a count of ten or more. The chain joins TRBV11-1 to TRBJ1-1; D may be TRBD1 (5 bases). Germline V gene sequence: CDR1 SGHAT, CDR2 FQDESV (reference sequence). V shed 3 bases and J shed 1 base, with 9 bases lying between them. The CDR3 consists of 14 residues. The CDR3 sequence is CASSLNDRNTEAFF. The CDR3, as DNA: TGTGCCAGCAGCTTGAATGACAGGAACACTGAAGCTTTCTTT.

CDR3 nucleotides: TGTGCCAGCAGCTGGAACACTGAAGCTTTCTTT. Translating it yields CASSWNTEAFF. This rearrangement joins TRBV6-1 to TRBJ1-1; D unresolved. The CDR3 sequence is 11 residues long. Trimming removed 6 bases at V and 1 base at J, with 3 bases between. Germline V gene sequence: CDR1 MNHNS, CDR2 SASEGT.